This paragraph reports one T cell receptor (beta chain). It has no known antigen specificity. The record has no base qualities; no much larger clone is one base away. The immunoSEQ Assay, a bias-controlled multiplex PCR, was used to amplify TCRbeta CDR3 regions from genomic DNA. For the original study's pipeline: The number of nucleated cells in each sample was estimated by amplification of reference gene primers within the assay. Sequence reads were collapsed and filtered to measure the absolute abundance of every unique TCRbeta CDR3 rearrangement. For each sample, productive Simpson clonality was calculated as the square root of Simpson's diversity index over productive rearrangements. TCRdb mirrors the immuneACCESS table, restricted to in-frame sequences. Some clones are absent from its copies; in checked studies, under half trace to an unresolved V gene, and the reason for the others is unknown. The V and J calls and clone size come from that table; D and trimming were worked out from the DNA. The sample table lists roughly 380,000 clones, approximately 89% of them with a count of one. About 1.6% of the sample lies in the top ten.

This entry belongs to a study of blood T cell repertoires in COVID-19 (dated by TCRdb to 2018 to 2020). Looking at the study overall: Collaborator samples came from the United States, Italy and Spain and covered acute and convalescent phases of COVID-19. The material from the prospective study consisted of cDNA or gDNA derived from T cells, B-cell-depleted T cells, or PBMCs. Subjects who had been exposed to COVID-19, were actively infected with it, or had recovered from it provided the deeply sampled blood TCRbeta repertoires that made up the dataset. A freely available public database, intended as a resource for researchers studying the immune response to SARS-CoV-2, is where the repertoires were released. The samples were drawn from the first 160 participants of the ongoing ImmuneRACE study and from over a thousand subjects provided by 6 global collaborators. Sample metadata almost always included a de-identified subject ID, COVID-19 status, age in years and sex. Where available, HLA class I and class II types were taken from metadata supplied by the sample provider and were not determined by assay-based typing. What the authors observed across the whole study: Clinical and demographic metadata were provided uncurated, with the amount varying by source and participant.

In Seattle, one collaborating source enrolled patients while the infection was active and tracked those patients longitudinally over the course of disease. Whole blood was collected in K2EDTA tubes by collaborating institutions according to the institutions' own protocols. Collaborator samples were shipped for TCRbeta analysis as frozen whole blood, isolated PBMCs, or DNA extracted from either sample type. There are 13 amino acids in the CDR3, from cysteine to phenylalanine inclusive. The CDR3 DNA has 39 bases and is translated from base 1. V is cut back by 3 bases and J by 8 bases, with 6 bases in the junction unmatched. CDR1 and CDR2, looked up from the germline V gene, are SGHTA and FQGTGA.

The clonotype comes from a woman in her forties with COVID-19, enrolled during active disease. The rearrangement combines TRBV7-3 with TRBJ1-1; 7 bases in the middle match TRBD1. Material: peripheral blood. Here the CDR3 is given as CASSFPGQKEAFF. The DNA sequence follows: TGTGCCAGCAGCTTCCCGGGACAGAAGGAAGCTTTCTTT.